The following is a TCR beta chain sequence with its context. Antigen unknown. TCRdb's copy holds only in-frame clones and misses some; the assay was immunoSEQ multiplex PCR. This table has some 69,000 clones, over 95% appearing once. The entry originates in a study of cytomegalovirus exposure and HLA in healthy donors. The CDR3 loop spans 15 amino acids. General study results and limits: Later, an analysis found that TCR clusters from the first cohort tended to co-occur in the 110 or so validation repertoires. Many donors shared some public TCRs, even though most TCR sequences were rare.

The chain recombines TRBV12-1 with TRBJ2-3; TRBD1, the table's D call, was not compared with the DNA. TRBV12-1 is assigned pseudogene status. The sequenced sample consisted of PBMCs. This sequence originates from a man younger than 35 in good health and CMV-seronegative. This chain's CDR3 is CASSFFTGIRDTQYF. The CDR3 coding sequence is TGTGCCAGCAGCTTCTTTACAGGGATCCGAGATACGCAGTATTTT.